This T cell receptor beta chain was documented in a study of cytomegalovirus exposure and HLA in healthy donors. Study context: Around 80 million unique TCRs from HLA-typed donors were held in an early data release.

Study-level points and caveats: Researchers reported that three CMV-associated chains were confirmed in vitro as CMV antigen-specific.

PCR primers comprised 60 Vbeta and 13 Jbeta primers. Produced via immunoSEQ multiplex PCR; TCRdb's table is partial and in-frame only. The table lists 200,000 or so clones, 78% of them singletons, with 6% in the top ten. This clone was seen only a few times. What it recognizes is unknown. The germline V gene has CDR1 SEHNR and CDR2 FQNEAQ (reference sequence). Trimming took 5 bases from V and 3 from J; bases not matched to a gene: 11. The CDR3 length is 17 residues. The receptor's source is a woman under 40 in good health and CMV-seropositive. The V call is TRBV7-9, the J call TRBJ2-7, with 12 bases fitting TRBD1. The material sequenced was PBMCs. This CDR3 is CASSLGTGGTSDYEQYF. The DNA for the CDR3 is TGTGCCAGCAGCCTCGGGACAGGGGGCACTTCGGACTACGAGCAGTACTTC.